A selection of T cell receptor beta chains follows, all from one sample in a study of T cells in Graves' hyperthyroidism and ophthalmopathy. TCRdb re-derived calls from the multiplex PCR reads in MiXCR, one entry per CDR3 protein. The sample carries 250,000 to 300,000 distinct CDR3 sequences, roughly 15% recorded once. Material for sequencing was blood. All receptors come from a woman aged 30 to 39 with Graves' hyperthyroidism that later progressed to Graves' ophthalmopathy. Both conserved end residues are part of each CDR3. D genes are given only for firm matches. Clone size, where shown, is once, few, many, or a class for clones that have expanded.

abundance,j_gene,d_gene,v_gene,CDR3aa,CDR3nt
NA,TRBJ2-1,TRBD2,TRBV7-6,CASSLVAGDNEQFF,TGTGCCAGCAGCTTAGTGGCGGGAGACAATGAGCAGTTCTTC
many,TRBJ2-1,NA,TRBV12-3/TRBV12-4,CASSAWNEQFF,TGTGCCAGCAGTGCGTGGAATGAGCAGTTCTTC
many,TRBJ2-4,NA,TRBV6-1,CASSDQLDGDIQYF,TGTGCCAGCAGTGACCAGTTGGACGGGGACATTCAGTACTTC
many,TRBJ2-1,NA,TRBV29-1,CSVHLTGRYNEQFF,TGCAGCGTTCACCTAACCGGACGGTACAATGAGCAGTTCTTC
NA,TRBJ1-5,NA,TRBV6-2/TRBV6-3,CASSRGQSNQPQHF,TGTGCCAGCAGCCGAGGACAGTCGAATCAGCCCCAGCATTTT
few,TRBJ1-5,TRBD1,TRBV19,CASSIEDGVQGINQPQHF,TGTGCCAGTAGTATCGAGGACGGAGTACAGGGGATCAATCAGCCCCAGCATTTT
few,TRBJ2-1,NA,TRBV6-2/TRBV6-3,CASSSALGRGDEQFF,TGTGCCAGCAGTTCGGCGTTAGGCAGGGGAGATGAGCAGTTCTTC
many,TRBJ2-5,TRBD1,TRBV30,CAWSVGTVLYF,TGTGCCTGGAGTGTAGGGACAGTTCTGTACTTC
many,TRBJ2-7,NA,TRBV18,CASSDRQHSYEQYF,TGTGCCAGCTCAGATCGACAGCACTCCTACGAGCAGTACTTC
many,TRBJ2-7,NA,TRBV12-3/TRBV12-4,CASSLGVPAYEQYF,TGTGCCAGCAGTTTAGGAGTACCGGCCTACGAGCAGTACTTC
many,TRBJ2-7,TRBD2,TRBV6-2/TRBV6-3,CASRPAWTSGNEQYF,TGTGCCAGCAGACCCGCTTGGACTAGCGGGAACGAGCAGTACTTC
few,TRBJ2-3,TRBD2,TRBV6-5,CASSYSSGRPDTQYF,TGTGCCAGCAGTTACTCTAGCGGGAGGCCAGATACGCAGTATTTT
NA,TRBJ1-5,NA,TRBV7-8,CASSRTGNSNQPQQF,TGTGCCAGCAGCCGGACGGGAAATAGCAATCAGCCCCAGCAATTT
NA,TRBJ2-2,NA,TRBV19,CASSIKTPNTGELFF,TGTGCCAGTAGTATCAAAACTCCGAACACCGGGGAGCTGTTTTTT
many,TRBJ2-1,NA,TRBV20-1,CSARKQGIGEQFF,TGCAGTGCTAGGAAACAGGGAATAGGCGAGCAGTTCTTC
many,TRBJ2-7,NA,TRBV20-1,CSARKEGSSPYEQYF,TGCAGTGCTAGAAAGGAGGGGAGCAGCCCCTACGAGCAGTACTTC
many,TRBJ2-1,TRBD1,TRBV10-3,CAISFEGAGEQFF,TGTGCCATCAGTTTCGAGGGGGCAGGTGAGCAGTTCTTC
many,TRBJ1-1,NA,TRBV11-2,CASSLSWGNTEAFF,TGTGCCAGCAGCTTGTCGTGGGGGAACACTGAAGCTTTCTTT
many,TRBJ2-7,TRBD1,TRBV27,CASSLGDRVDEQYF,TGTGCCAGCAGTTTGGGGGACAGGGTCGACGAGCAGTACTTC
few,TRBJ2-5,NA,TRBV5-1,CARSFPSEETQYF,TGCGCCAGAAGCTTTCCTAGCGAAGAGACCCAGTACTTC
NA,TRBJ1-3,NA,TRBV10-3,CAISESDSSGNTIYF,TGTGCCATCAGTGAGTCGGACAGCTCTGGAAACACCATATATTTT
many,TRBJ2-5,TRBD1,TRBV2,CASRLPGTGGETQYF,TGTGCCAGCAGACTACCCGGGACAGGAGGAGAGACCCAGTACTTC
many,TRBJ2-7,TRBD2,TRBV20-1,CSARGGELAGSYEQYF,TGCAGTGCTAGAGGGGGCGAACTAGCGGGGTCCTACGAGCAGTACTTC
NA,TRBJ2-2,NA,TRBV6-1,CASSFRVPGELFF,TGTGCCAGCAGTTTCAGGGTACCCGGGGAGCTGTTTTTT
many,TRBJ1-3,NA,TRBV27,CASSGDGNTIYF,TGTGCCAGCAGTGGAGACGGAAACACCATATATTTT
NA,TRBJ2-7,NA,TRBV7-9,CASSPGTISSYEQYF,TGTGCCAGCTCCCCCGGGACAATAAGCTCCTACGAGCAGTACTTC
few,TRBJ1-4,TRBD1,TRBV5-1,CASSLGQGPLGEKLFF,TGCGCCAGCAGCTTGGGACAGGGGCCCCTCGGCGAAAAACTGTTTTTT
few,TRBJ2-7,NA,TRBV7-9,CASSLGKGEQYF,TGTGCCAGCAGTTTAGGGAAGGGCGAGCAGTACTTC
NA,TRBJ1-3,NA,TRBV2,CASSGPQATAHSGNTIYF,TGTGCCAGCAGTGGCCCGCAGGCAACCGCTCACTCTGGAAACACCATATATTTT
NA,TRBJ2-1,TRBD1,TRBV3-1,CASSHGSGTGGDEQFF,TGTGCCAGCAGCCATGGTTCCGGGACAGGGGGCGATGAGCAGTTCTTC